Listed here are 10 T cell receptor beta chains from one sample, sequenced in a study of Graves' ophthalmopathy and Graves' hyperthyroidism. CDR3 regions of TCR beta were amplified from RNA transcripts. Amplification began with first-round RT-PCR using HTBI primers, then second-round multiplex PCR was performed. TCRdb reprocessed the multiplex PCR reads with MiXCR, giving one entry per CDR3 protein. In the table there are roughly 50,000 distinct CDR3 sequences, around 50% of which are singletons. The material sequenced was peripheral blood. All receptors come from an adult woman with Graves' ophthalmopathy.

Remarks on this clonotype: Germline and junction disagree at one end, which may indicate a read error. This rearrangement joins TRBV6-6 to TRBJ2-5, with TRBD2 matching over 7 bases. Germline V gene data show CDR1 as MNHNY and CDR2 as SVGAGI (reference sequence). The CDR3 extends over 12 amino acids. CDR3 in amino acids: CASSYERGIQYF. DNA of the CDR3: TGCGCCAGCAGTTACGAGCGGGGCATCCAGTACTTC.

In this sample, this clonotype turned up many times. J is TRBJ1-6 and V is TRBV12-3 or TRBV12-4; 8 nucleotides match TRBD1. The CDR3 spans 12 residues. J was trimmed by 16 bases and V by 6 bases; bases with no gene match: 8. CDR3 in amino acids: CASSQNRGLLHF. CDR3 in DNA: TGTGCCAGCAGCCAAAACAGGGGGTTGCTCCACTTT.

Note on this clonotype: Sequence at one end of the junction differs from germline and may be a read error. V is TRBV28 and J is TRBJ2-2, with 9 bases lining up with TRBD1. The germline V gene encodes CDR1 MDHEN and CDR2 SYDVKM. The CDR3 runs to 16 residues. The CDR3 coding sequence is TGTGCCAGCAGTTTCCTCGGGACAGGGAACCCCGGGGAGCTGTTTTTT. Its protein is CASSFLGTGNPGELFF. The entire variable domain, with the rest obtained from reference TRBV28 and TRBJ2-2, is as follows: DVKVTQSSRYLVKRTGEKVFLECVQDMDHENMFWYRQDPGLGLRLIYFSYDVKMKEKGDIPEGYSVSREKKERFSLILESASTNQTSMYLCASSFLGTGNPGELFFGEGSRLTVL.

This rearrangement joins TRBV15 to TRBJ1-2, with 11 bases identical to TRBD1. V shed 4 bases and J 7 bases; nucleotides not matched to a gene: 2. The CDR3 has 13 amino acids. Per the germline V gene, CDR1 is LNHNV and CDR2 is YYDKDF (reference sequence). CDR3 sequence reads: CATSTGQGGGYTF. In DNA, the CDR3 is TGTGCCACCAGCACGGGACAGGGGGGTGGCTACACCTTC.

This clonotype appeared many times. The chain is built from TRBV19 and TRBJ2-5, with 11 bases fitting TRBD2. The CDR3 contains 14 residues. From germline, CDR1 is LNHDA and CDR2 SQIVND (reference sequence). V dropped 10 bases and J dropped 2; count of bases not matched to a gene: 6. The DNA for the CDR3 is TGTGCCACCACGACTAGCGGGACTCAAGAGACCCAGTACTTC. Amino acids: CATTTSGTQETQYF.

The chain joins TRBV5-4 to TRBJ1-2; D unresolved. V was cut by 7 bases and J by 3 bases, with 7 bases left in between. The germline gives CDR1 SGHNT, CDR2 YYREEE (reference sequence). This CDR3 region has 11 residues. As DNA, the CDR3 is TGTGCCAGCGCCGGGGACTATGGCTACACCTTC. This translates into CASAGDYGYTF. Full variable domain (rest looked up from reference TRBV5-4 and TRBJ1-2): ETGVTQSPTHLIKTRGQQVTLRCSSQSGHNTVSWYQQALGQGPQFIFQYYREEENGRGNFPPRFSGLQFPNYSSELNVNALELDDSALYLCASAGDYGYTFGSGTRLTVV.

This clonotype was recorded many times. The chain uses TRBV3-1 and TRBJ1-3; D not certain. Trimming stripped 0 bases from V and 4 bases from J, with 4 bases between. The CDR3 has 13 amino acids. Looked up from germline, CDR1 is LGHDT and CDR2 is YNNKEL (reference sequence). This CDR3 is CASSQDIGNTIYF. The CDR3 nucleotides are TGTGCCAGCAGCCAAGATATAGGAAACACCATATATTTT.

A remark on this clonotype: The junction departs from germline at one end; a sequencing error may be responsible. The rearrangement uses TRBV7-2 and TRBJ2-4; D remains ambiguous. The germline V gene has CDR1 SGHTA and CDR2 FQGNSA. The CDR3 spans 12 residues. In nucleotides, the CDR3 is TGTGCCAGCAGTGAGCTATCAAACATCCAGCACTTC. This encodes CASSELSNIQHF. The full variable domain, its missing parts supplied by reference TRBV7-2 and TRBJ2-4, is GAGVSQSPSNKVTEKGKDVELRCDPISGHTALYWYRQSLGQGLEFLIYFQGNSAPDKSGLPSDRFSAERTGGSVSTLTIQRTQQEDSAVYLCASSELSNIQHFGAGTRLSVL.

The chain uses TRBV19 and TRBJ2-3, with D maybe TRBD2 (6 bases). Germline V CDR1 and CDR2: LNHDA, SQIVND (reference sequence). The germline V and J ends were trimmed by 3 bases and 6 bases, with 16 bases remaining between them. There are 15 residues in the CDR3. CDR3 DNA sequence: TGTGCCAGTAGTATTTCCGAACTTGGGGGGGATACGCAGTATTTT. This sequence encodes CASSISELGGDTQYF. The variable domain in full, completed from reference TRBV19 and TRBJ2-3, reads DGGITQSPKYLFRKEGQNVTLSCEQNLNHDAMYWYRQDPGQGLRLIYYSQIVNDFQKGDIAEGYSVSREKKESFPLTVTSAQKNPTAFYLCASSISELGGDTQYFGPGTRLTVL.

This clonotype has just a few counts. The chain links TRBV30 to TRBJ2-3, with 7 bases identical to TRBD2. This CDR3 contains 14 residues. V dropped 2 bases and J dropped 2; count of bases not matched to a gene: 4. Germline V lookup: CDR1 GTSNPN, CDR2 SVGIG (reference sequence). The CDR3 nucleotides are TGTGCCTGGAGTCCCAGCGGGATCACAGATACGCAGTATTTT. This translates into CAWSPSGITDTQYF. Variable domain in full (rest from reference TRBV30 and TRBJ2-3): SQTIHQWPATLVQPVGSPLSLECTVEGTSNPNLYWYRQAAGRGLQLLFYSVGIGQISSEVPQNLSASRPQDRQFILSSKKLLLSDSGFYLCAWSPSGITDTQYFGPGTRLTVL.